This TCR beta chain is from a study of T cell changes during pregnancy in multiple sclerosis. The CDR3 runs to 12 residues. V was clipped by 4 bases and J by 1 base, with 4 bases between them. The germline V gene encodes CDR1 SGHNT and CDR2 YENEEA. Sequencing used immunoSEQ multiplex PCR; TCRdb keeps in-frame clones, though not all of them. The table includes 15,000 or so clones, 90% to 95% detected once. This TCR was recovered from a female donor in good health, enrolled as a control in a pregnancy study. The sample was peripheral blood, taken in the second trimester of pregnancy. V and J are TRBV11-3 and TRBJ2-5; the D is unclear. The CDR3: CASSSSQETQYF. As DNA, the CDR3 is TGTGCCAGCAGCTCGTCCCAAGAGACCCAGTACTTC.